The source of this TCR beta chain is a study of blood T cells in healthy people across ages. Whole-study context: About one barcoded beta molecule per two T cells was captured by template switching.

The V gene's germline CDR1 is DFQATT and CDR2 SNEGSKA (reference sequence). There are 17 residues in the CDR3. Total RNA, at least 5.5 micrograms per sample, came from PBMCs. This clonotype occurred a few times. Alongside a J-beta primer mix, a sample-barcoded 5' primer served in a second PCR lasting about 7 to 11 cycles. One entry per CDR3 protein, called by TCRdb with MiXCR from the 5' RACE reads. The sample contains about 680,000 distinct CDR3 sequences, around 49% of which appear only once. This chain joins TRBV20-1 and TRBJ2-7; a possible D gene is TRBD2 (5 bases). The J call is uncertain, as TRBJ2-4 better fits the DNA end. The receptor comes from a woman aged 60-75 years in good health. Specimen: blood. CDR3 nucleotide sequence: TGCAGTGCTAGACCCCTGGGCGGAGGAGATTTTTTAGACATTCAGTACTTC. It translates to CSARPLGGGDFLDIQYF.